The T cell receptor beta chain described here comes from a study of T-cell reconstitution after alpha-beta-depleted transplantation in children. Study observations and caveats: The study traced high day-60 TCRbeta diversity in some patients to surviving recipient T cells and thymic progenitors.

Preparation of the TCRbeta library used unique molecular identifiers. Via MiXCR, TCRdb re-called the PCR reads, giving one row per CDR3 protein. The sample consists of roughly 74,000 distinct CDR3 sequences, 15% to 20% of them appearing once. This clonotype was found a few times. The target antigen is unknown. This sequence was found in a male patient between 2 and 15 years old who had a stem cell transplant for acute lymphoblastic leukemia, so the T cells may come from the graft donor. The sequencing used PBMCs, mostly from graft donor cells, collected 360 days after TCRalphabeta/CD19-depleted stem cell transplant.

The CDR3, as DNA: TGTGCCAGCAGCCAAGGAACTAGCTATGAGCAGTTCTTC. Translation gives CASSQGTSYEQFF. The chain employs TRBV3-1 and TRBJ2-1, with a possible D match to TRBD2 (6 bases). CDR1 LGHDT and CDR2 YNNKEL come from the germline V gene (reference sequence). This CDR3 has 13 residues. Trimming removed 1 base at V and 8 bases at J, with 9 bases between.